The present entry profiles one T cell receptor beta chain with its context. A single count supports this clone. No cognate antigen has been identified for it. No much larger clone exists at a distance of one base, and base qualities are not known. This sample was taken from a study of PD-1 blockade in classical Hodgkin lymphoma (TCRdb year 2020). About the study as a whole: Nivolumab dosing was 3 mg/kg intravenously every 2 weeks, continuing until either disease progression or unacceptable toxicity. The study used TCR beta sequencing and CyTOF to define a peripheral blood immune signature of response to PD-1 blockade in classical Hodgkin lymphoma.

The label giving this sample's time point can be read as: cycle 4 day 1 (C4D1), after 6 weeks of nivolumab. Relapse after autologous stem cell transplantation had occurred in all trial patients, and cohorts A, B and C were distinguished by prior brentuximab vedotin exposure. Using a Miltenyi CD8+ T cell isolation kit, CD8+ T cells were purified from thawed PBMCs through magnetic negative selection. The trial cohort comprised roughly 50 patients with relapsed/refractory classical Hodgkin lymphoma whose best overall responses were complete response, partial response or progressive disease. Trial patients were treated with single-agent nivolumab in the multi-cohort phase II CheckMate 205 trial. An independent review committee assessed best overall response by applying the 2007 International Working Group response criteria. PBMCs from the trial were collected at three points: immediately before nivolumab initiation (C1D1), and during therapy at cycle 2 day 1 and cycle 4 day 1. After peripheral blood was drawn into 8 mL Vacutainer Cell Preparation Tubes, PBMCs were isolated by centrifugation and then cryopreserved. Purified CD4+ and CD8+ fractions were prepared only for cases where an additional PBMC sample was available. Magnetically labelled cells were removed on LS columns in a quadroMACS separator, and the flow-through was retained as the purified fraction.

Genomic DNA was isolated using the Qiagen DNeasy kit from unsorted PBMCs as well as from negatively selected CD4+ and CD8+ fractions. Using primers that anneal to V and J segments, immunoSEQ multiplex PCR amplified the TCR beta CDR3 regions. A synthetic immune receptor repertoire was used to minimize amplification bias, and remaining bias was computationally removed after sequencing. The source study handled its data this way. Custom Python scripts were used to quantify repertoire diversity as the Shannon entropy index. The unsorted, CD4+ and CD8+ repertoires were each analyzed separately, with the exception of combined analyses, where CD4+ and CD8+ sequences were merged in silico. A clone counted as expanded when the clone's frequency after treatment rose at least 2-fold relative to C1D1, and clones undetected at baseline were given a pseudocount of 0.5. Clones with 0 or 1 copy at C1D1 were classified as singleton clones, and clones with 2 or more copies were classified as non-singleton clones. By matching protein sequences in sorted samples from the same patient, clones expanded in unsorted samples were annotated as CD4+, CD8+ or unknown. Wilcoxon tests on paired samples were used to test changes in diversity from C1D1 to C4D1. TCRdb obtained this table from immuneACCESS and retained in-frame rearrangements with V and J assigned. These tables miss some clones; where compared with another copy, unresolved V genes account for less than half of the shortfall, and the remainder is unexplained. V, J and clone size were drawn from that table, and D and trimming were deduced from the DNA. The sample has about 20,000 clones on record, roughly 80% of them singletons. The top ten clonotypes cover just under 7.5% of the sample.

Unmatched junction bases come to 7, with V trimmed by 1 base and J by 0 bases. From a lookup of the germline V gene, CDR1 and CDR2 are LGHNA and YSLEER. The CDR3, cysteine through phenylalanine, is 17 amino acids long. Kept here is only the CDR3 DNA, which spans 51 bases and is read in frame from base 1. General findings and caveats noted by the study authors: Newly diagnosed patients were reported to have lower baseline TCR diversity than healthy donors, and relapsed/refractory patients were reported to have lower baseline TCR diversity still. Lower diversity was seen in patients whose nivolumab began less than 1 year after ASCT, and these patients were left out of later analyses so that immune reconstitution would not confound the results. The study was limited to a single clinical trial cohort, and causes of repertoire differences, possibly disease activity or prior therapy, remained undefined. Trial patients achieving complete response had baseline diversity similar to newly diagnosed patients, whereas partial responders and progressors had significantly lower diversity. CD4+ but not CD8+ TCR diversity rose significantly by C4D1 (p=0.0027 vs p=0.16), most apparent in complete responders (p=0.02).

Sequenced material: CD8+ T cells from blood, taken before the fourth cycle of nivolumab. The rearranged chain carries TRBV4-3 and TRBJ1-2, with 8 bases in between that match TRBD1. The origin of this receptor is a human donor with classical Hodgkin lymphoma. DNA sequence: TGCGCCAGCAGCCAAGGGACAGGGCTACTCTCTAACTATGGCTACACCTTC. Its product reads: CASSQGTGLLSNYGYTF.